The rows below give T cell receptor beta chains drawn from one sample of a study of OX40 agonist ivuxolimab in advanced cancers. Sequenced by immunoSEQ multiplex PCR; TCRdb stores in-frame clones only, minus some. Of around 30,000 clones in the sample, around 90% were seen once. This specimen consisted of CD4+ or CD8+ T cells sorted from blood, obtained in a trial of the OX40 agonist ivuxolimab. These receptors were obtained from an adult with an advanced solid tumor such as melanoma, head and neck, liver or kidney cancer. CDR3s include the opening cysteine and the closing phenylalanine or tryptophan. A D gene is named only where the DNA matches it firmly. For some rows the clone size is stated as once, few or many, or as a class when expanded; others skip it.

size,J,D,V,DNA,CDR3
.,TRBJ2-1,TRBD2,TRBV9,TGTGCCAGCAGCGGATCCGGGACTAGCGTCAATGAGCAGTTCTTC,CASSGSGTSVNEQFF
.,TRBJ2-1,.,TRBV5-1,TGCGCCAGCAGCTCCCAGGGGATGAATGAGCAGTTCTTC,CASSSQGMNEQFF
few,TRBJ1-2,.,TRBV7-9,TGTGCCAGCAGCCGGGCTAACTATGGCTACACCTTC,CASSRANYGYTF
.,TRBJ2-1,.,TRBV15,TGTGCCACCAGCAGAGGGGGGGCAGGCAACAATGAGCAGTTCTTC,CATSRGGAGNNEQFF
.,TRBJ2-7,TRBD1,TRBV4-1,TGCGCCAGCAGCCCCTCGGGACAGGGGGTCTACGAGCAGTACTTC,CASSPSGQGVYEQYF
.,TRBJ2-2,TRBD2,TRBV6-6,TGTGCCAGCAGTTACCGCGGACTAGCGGGAGACAAGCTGTTTTTT,CASSYRGLAGDKLFF
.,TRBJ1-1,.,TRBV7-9,TGTGCCAGCATCAATGACAGGTTCACTGAAGCTTTCTTT,CASINDRFTEAFF
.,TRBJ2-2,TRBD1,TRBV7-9,TGTGCCAGCAGAAAGGGGACAGGGCCCGACACCGGGGAGCTGTTTTTT,CASRKGTGPDTGELFF
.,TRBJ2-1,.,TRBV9,TGTGCCAGCAGCCCTCAAACAGGGCGTGCGGGGTACTACAATGAGCAGTTCTTC,CASSPQTGRAGYYNEQFF
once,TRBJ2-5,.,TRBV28,TGTGCCAGCGGGTTAGAAGAGACCCAGTACTTC,CASGLEETQYF
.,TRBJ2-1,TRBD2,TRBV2,TGTGCCAGCAGGAGTTTCGCTGGGGGGGGGTACAATGAGCAGTTCTTC,CASRSFAGGGYNEQFF
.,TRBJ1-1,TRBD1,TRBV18,TGTGCCAGCTCACCGACAGGGTTTCACACTGAAGCTTTCTTT,CASSPTGFHTEAFF
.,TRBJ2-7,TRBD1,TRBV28,TGTGCCAGCACCCCCGGGACAGTCCTTACCTACGAGCAGTACTTC,CASTPGTVLTYEQYF
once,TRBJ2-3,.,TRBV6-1,TGTGCCAGCAGTGGACAGTCTCCAGATACGCAGTATTTT,CASSGQSPDTQYF
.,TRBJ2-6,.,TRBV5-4,TGTGCCAGCAGCTTCGGCAGGGGAGGTGACTCTGGGGCCAACGTCCTGACTTTC,CASSFGRGGDSGANVLTF
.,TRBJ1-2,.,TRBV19,TGTGCCAGTAGTATAGGAGGAAGACTTGGCTACACCTTC,CASSIGGRLGYTF
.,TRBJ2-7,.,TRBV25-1,TGTGCCAGCAGTGAAGGGAACAGGTGGAGCTCCTACGAGCAGTACTTC,CASSEGNRWSSYEQYF
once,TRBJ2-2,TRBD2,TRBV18,TGTGCCAGCTCACCGCCTCTAGCGGGAGGGCCTCGAGGCGCCGGGGAGCTGTTTTTT,CASSPPLAGGPRGAGELFF
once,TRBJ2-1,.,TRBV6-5,TGTGCCAGCAGCAGGGGGGAGAATGAGCAGTTCTTC,CASSRGENEQFF
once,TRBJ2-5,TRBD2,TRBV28,TGTGCCAGCAGTTTAATGGTTAGCGGGAGGGAAGAGACCCAGTACTTC,CASSLMVSGREETQYF
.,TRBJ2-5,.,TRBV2,TGTGCCAGCACTGGGGACGTGGAGACCCAGTACTTC,CASTGDVETQYF
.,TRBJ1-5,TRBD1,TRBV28,TGTGCCAGCAGTTTATTCCCCCTCAGACAGGGGTCCCGTAGCAATCAGCCCCAGCATTTT,CASSLFPLRQGSRSNQPQHF
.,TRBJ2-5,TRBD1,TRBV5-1,TGCGCCAGCAGCTTGGCAGGGGGAGAGACCCAGTACTTC,CASSLAGGETQYF
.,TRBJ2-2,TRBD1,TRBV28,TGTGCCAGCAGGACAGGGGGCCTAGGGGAGCTGTTTTTT,CASRTGGLGELFF
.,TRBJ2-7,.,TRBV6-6,TGTGCCAGCAGTTACTCGGGATTTCGGGAGCAGTACTTC,CASSYSGFREQYF
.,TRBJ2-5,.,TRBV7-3,TGTGCCAGCAGCCCTCAAACGGGGGTGGGAGAGACCCAGTACTTC,CASSPQTGVGETQYF
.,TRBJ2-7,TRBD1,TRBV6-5,TGTGCCAGCAGCAGGGACAGGGAATCCTACGAGCAGTACTTC,CASSRDRESYEQYF
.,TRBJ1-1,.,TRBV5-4,TGTGCCAGCAGCTTGGGACAGCGTCCGGGTGAAGCTTTCTTT,CASSLGQRPGEAFF
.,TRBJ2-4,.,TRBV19,TGTGCCAGTAGTCCCGTGGGTAGACAGAATAAAGCCAAAAACATTCAGTACTTC,CASSPVGRQNKAKNIQYF
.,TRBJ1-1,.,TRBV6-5,TGTGCCAGCAGTTACTCGATCACACAGGGGAACACTGAAGCTTTCTTT,CASSYSITQGNTEAFF
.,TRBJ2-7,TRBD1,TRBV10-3,TGTGCCATCAGTGAAGGGACAGGGGATTACTACGAGCAGTACTTC,CAISEGTGDYYEQYF
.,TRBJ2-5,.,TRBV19,TGTGCCAGTAGCGGGACGTACCAAGAGACCCAGTACTTC,CASSGTYQETQYF
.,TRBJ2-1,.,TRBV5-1,TGCGCCAGCTCCGACGAGGGGAATGAGCAGTTCTTC,CASSDEGNEQFF
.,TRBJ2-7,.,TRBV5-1,TGCGCCAGCAGCGCCTATGGGGTTGTTAACTCCTACGAGCAGTACTTC,CASSAYGVVNSYEQYF
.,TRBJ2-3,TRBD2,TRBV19,TGTGCCAGTAGAGCCTGGGGGGGGACTCGCACAGATACGCAGTATTTT,CASRAWGGTRTDTQYF
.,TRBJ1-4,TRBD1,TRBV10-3,TGTGCCATCAGTGAGACCCACGGGACAGAAAAGGAAAAACTGTTTTTT,CAISETHGTEKEKLFF
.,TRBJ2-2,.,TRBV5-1,TGCGCCAGCAGCTTGGGGAACACCGGGGAGCTGTTTTTT,CASSLGNTGELFF
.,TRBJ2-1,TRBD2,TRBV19,TGTGCCAGTAGTACCCCGGGGGGTATGGCTCTAGGTGAGCAGTTCTTC,CASSTPGGMALGEQFF
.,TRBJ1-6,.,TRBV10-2,TGCGCCAGCAGTGACAGCCCTAACTATAATTCACCCCTCCACTTT,CASSDSPNYNSPLHF
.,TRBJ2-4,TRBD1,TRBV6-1,TGTGCCAGCAGTTTACAGGGGGCCCAGGACATTCAGTACTTC,CASSLQGAQDIQYF
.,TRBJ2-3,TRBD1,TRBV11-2,TGTGCCAGCAGCTTAGAGACAGGGGGGGGAGGAGCTACGCAGTATTTT,CASSLETGGGGATQYF
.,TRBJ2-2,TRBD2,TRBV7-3,TGTGCCAGCAGCGGACTAGCGGGAGCTCACACCGGGGAGCTGTTTTTT,CASSGLAGAHTGELFF
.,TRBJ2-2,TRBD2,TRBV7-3,TGTGCCAGCAGCTGGGGGGGTGCGAACACCGGGGAGCTGTTTTTT,CASSWGGANTGELFF
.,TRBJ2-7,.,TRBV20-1,TGCAGTGCCCCCCTGACCTACGAGCAGTACTTC,CSAPLTYEQYF
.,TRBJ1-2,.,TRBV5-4,TGTGCCAGCAGCTTGCAGGGGCCCTATGGCTACACCTTC,CASSLQGPYGYTF
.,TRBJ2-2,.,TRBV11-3,TGTGCCAGCAGCAAAACCGGGACTGACACCGGGGAGCTGTTTTTT,CASSKTGTDTGELFF